This T cell receptor (beta chain) stems from a study of T cells in Graves' hyperthyroidism and ophthalmopathy. General study results and limits: Blood shared most expanded thyroid clonotypes above 0.001.

Individuals with ophthalmopathy presented a Clinical Activity Score of at least 3, a NOSPECS grade of at least 4 and a duration under 3 months. Pregnant or lactating patients were excluded, as were those with uncontrolled infection or other autoimmune disease. PBMCs came from more than 9.5 ml fresh peripheral blood. The V and J ends lost 4 bases and 4 bases respectively, with 24 bases between them. The V gene's germline CDR1 is SGHRS and CDR2 YFSETQ. The CDR3 is 18 residues long. Using RNA transcripts as the source, TCR beta CDR3 regions were amplified. The study used the HTBI primer set for a first-round RT-PCR of the TCR CDR3. TCRdb re-called the multiplex PCR reads through MiXCR, storing one row per CDR3 protein. Of 640,000 or so distinct CDR3 sequences listed, about 14% were seen once; the top ten hold roughly 7%. In its sample, this clonotype was seen many times. Its antigen is still unknown.

The source material was blood. The sequence derives from a woman aged 18 to 35 with Graves' ophthalmopathy. This rearrangement joins TRBV5-1 to TRBJ2-1; maybe TRBD1 (7 bases). CDR3 bases: TGCGCCAGCAGCCCGTACTCAGTCCTGGAGGGGGCTTACAATGAGCAGTTCTTC. Translation: CASSPYSVLEGAYNEQFF.